The sequence of this T cell receptor beta chain was determined in a study of response to subunit inactivated influenza vaccine. TCRdb processed the RT-PCR reads anew with MiXCR; each CDR3 protein has one entry. Of about 570,000 distinct CDR3 sequences in the sample, approximately 10% were seen once. Broader study findings: Only a handful of new T cells, the authors suggested, are recruited with each seasonal influenza vaccination.

The CDR3 is made up of 15 amino acids. CDR1 and CDR2 from the germline V gene are SGHRS and YFSETQ. V trimming: 0 bases; J trimming: 3 bases; junction bases outside the gene matches: 5. In the case of this clonotype: Its specificity is not known.

These data are also associated with another study on T cells expressing NK-cell markers. That work states: Generation of TCR beta cDNA was performed by 5'RACE template switching incorporating UMIs. Sorted CD3+CD56+NKG2C+, CD3+CD56+NKG2C- and CD3+CD56-NKG2C+ T cells supplied TCR beta repertoires. An anti-gamma-delta TCR antibody restricted sorting to alpha-beta TCR T cells in several experiments. Leadership of the CD3+CD56-NKG2C+ fraction also belonged to these clonotypes in several donors.

This chain joins TRBV5-1 and TRBJ1-2, with 7 bases lining up with TRBD1. The clonotype was recovered from a man in his fifties who received an inactivated influenza vaccine. The specimen comprised PBMCs from blood, sampled on the day of vaccination. The CDR3 is CASSLVVTGHYGYTF. The CDR3 DNA reads as TGCGCCAGCAGCTTGGTCGTGACAGGGCACTATGGCTACACCTTC.